Listed here are 20 T cell receptor beta chains from one sample, sequenced in a study of T cells after posttransplantation cyclophosphamide. Data came from immunoSEQ multiplex PCR; TCRdb stores just in-frame clones and leaves some out. Recorded here are thousands of clones, with no singletons, and the ten leading clones hold about a tenth. A marrow graft followed busulfan-fludarabine conditioning, with cyclophosphamide on days +3 and +4. The material sequenced was PBMCs, taken 32 days after allogeneic stem cell transplant with posttransplant cyclophosphamide. The receptors derive from a female patient in her fifties who received an allogeneic stem cell transplant from a related donor, was CMV-positive, and had no GVHD. Some T cells may originate from the graft donor.

This clone ranks as medium-sized. The chain joins TRBV12-3 or TRBV12-4 to TRBJ2-7; the D gene is possibly TRBD1 (6 bases). Trimming shortened V by 2 bases and J by 3 bases, and 8 bases separated the two germline ends. The CDR3 is made up of 13 amino acids. The DNA for the CDR3 is TGTGCCAGCAGTTTACAGACAGGCTACGAGCAGTACTTC. Its translation is CASSLQTGYEQYF.

This clone was recorded many times. One junction end does not reproduce the germline sequence, and a read error may be involved. The chain couples TRBV5-1 to TRBJ2-1; D call uncertain. This CDR3 has 15 residues. Germline CDR1 and CDR2: SGHRS and YFSETQ. The CDR3 is CASNLVGSSYNEQFF. CDR3 sequence (DNA): TGCGCCAGCAACTTGGTGGGCAGCTCCTACAATGAGCAGTTCTTC.

This clone was counted many times. This chain links TRBV11-3 with TRBJ2-5, with 7 bases identical to TRBD2. Germline V gene lookup returns CDR1 SGHNT and CDR2 YENEEA. V trimming: 1 base; J trimming: 1 base; junction bases outside the gene matches: 0. This CDR3 has 14 amino acids. CDR3 DNA: TGTGCCAGCAGCTTAGGCGGGAGCCAAGAGACCCAGTACTTC. As protein: CASSLGGSQETQYF.

In its sample, this clone was seen many times. Here the CDR3 DNA reads TGTGCCAGCAGTCCCCCCATCGCGGGCTCCTACGAGCAGTACTTC. Encoded protein: CASSPPIAGSYEQYF. The chain links TRBV6-5 to TRBJ2-7; possibly TRBD2 for D (5 bases). Germline CDR1 MNHEY, CDR2 SVGAGI. V lost 5 bases to trimming and J lost 0 bases, with 14 bases between them. The CDR3 covers 15 residues.

This clone was seen ten or more times. This chain links TRBV29-1 with TRBJ1-2; no clear D gene. The CDR3 sequence is 9 residues long. V lost 5 bases to trimming and J lost 8 bases, with 6 bases between them. Germline V gene data show CDR1 as SQVTM and CDR2 as ANQGSEA. The CDR3 DNA reads TGCAGCGTTTCGCGGGGCTACACCTTC. Translated: CSVSRGYTF.

This clone is categorized as medium-sized. The chain has TRBV6-5 and TRBJ1-4; D may be TRBD1 (6 bases). Per the germline V gene, CDR1 is MNHEY and CDR2 is SVGAGI. The CDR3 is made up of 14 amino acids. Trimming shortened V by 2 bases and J by 8 bases, and 12 bases separated the two germline ends. This CDR3 is CASSYQGMGEKLFF. For the CDR3, the DNA is TGTGCCAGCAGTTACCAGGGGATGGGAGAAAAACTGTTTTTT.

At least ten counts were recorded for this clone. V is TRBV10-1 and J is TRBJ2-3, with 9 positions matching TRBD2. The CDR3 runs to 16 residues. Trimming removed 4 bases from V and 2 bases from J; junction bases left unmatched: 7. CDR1 is WNHNN and CDR2 is SYGVQD in the germline V gene (reference sequence). CDR3 sequence: CASSVGVAGDTDTQYF. In DNA form, the CDR3 reads TGCGCCAGCAGTGTCGGTGTAGCGGGAGACACAGATACGCAGTATTTT.

This clone was observed a few times. This sequence joins TRBV27 and TRBJ1-6; D not certain. Germline loops: CDR1 MNHEY, CDR2 SMNVEV (reference sequence). V lost 2 bases and J 10 bases, leaving 21 bases between the germline ends. The CDR3 sequence is 17 residues long. The CDR3 sequence: CASSLISWHSFGSPLHF. The CDR3 DNA reads TGTGCCAGCAGTTTAATTAGTTGGCACTCATTCGGGTCACCCCTCCACTTT.

By proportion, this clone is medium-sized. The V gene is TRBV18, the J gene TRBJ1-1; 7 bases are a match to TRBD1. The CDR3 sequence is 13 residues long. Per germline, CDR1 KGHSH and CDR2 LQKENI. After removal of 6 bases from V and 5 bases from J, the junction contained 6 bases not matched to a gene. In nucleotides, the CDR3 is TGTGCCAGCTCTCGACAGGGTATAACTGAAGCTTTCTTT. Amino acid sequence: CASSRQGITEAFF.

This clone is labeled medium-sized (0.01 to 0.1%). The genes are TRBV7-9 and TRBJ1-4; D remains unclear. V was cut by 5 bases and J by 5 bases, with 9 bases left in between. The CDR3 totals 13 residues. Germline V CDR1 and CDR2: SEHNR, FQNEAQ (reference sequence). For the CDR3, the DNA is TGTGCCAGCAGCCCCCCCGGGAATGAAAAACTGTTTTTT. Its translation is CASSPPGNEKLFF.

This clone has a count of ten or more. CDR3 in amino acids: CASSRLGGGMGNQPQHF. The CDR3 DNA follows: TGTGCCAGCAGCCGCCTGGGCGGGGGTATGGGCAATCAGCCCCAGCATTTT. V and J are TRBV28 and TRBJ1-5; D is perhaps TRBD1 (5 bases). Trimming shortened V by 6 bases and J by 2 bases, and 20 bases separated the two germline ends. Germline V gene data show CDR1 as MDHEN and CDR2 as SYDVKM. CDR3 size: 17 residues.

In its sample, this clone was seen many times. The J gene is TRBJ1-5, the V gene TRBV6-2 or TRBV6-3; D unclear. CDR3 length: 14 residues. The germline V gene encodes CDR1 MNHEY and CDR2 SVGEGT. Trimming cost V 3 bases and J 0 bases, with 6 bases left between them. The CDR3 sequence: CASSYRHSNQPQHF. CDR3 bases: TGTGCCAGCAGTTATCGACATAGCAATCAGCCCCAGCATTTT.

This clone was counted at least ten times. The chain employs TRBV6-6 and TRBJ2-7; weak D call: TRBD1 (6 bases). Germline V gene data show CDR1 as MNHNY and CDR2 as SVGAGI (reference sequence). This CDR3 is 16 amino acids long. The V and J ends lost 2 bases and 4 bases respectively, with 18 bases between them. The chain's CDR3 is CASSYGPISRGYEQYF. DNA of the CDR3: TGTGCCAGCAGTTACGGCCCGATATCCAGGGGTTACGAGCAGTACTTC.

This clone is medium-sized (0.01 to 0.1%). The chain recombines TRBV27 with TRBJ2-1, with 14 bases lining up with TRBD2. Germline V CDR1 and CDR2: MNHEY, SMNVEV (reference sequence). The CDR3 is 17 residues long. Trimming removed 4 bases from V and 3 bases from J; junction bases left unmatched: 5. The CDR3 reads CASSSGTSGSFYNEQFF. The CDR3 bases are TGTGCCAGCAGTTCCGGGACTAGCGGGAGCTTCTACAATGAGCAGTTCTTC.

This clone has a count of ten or more. The chain combines TRBV18 with TRBJ1-2; no clear D. The germline gives CDR1 KGHSH, CDR2 LQKENI. CDR3 length: 16 amino acids. V lost 4 bases to trimming and J lost 6 bases, with 21 bases between them. The CDR3 is CASSLSQAAPPNGYTF. In DNA, the CDR3 is TGTGCCAGCTCACTGTCGCAGGCTGCCCCACCTAATGGCTACACCTTC.

This clone qualifies as medium-sized (0.01 to 0.1%). The chain has TRBV4-2 and TRBJ1-3, with D possibly matching TRBD1 (6 bases). Trimming left V 6 bases short and J 0 bases short, with 15 bases between. The CDR3 covers 16 residues. Germline CDR1 LGHNA, CDR2 YNFKEQ. CDR3 amino acids: CASSLNTGNSGNTIYF. CDR3 coding DNA: TGTGCCAGCAGTCTGAATACAGGGAACTCTGGAAACACCATATATTTT.

By sample share, this clone is medium-sized (0.01 to 0.1%). The chain employs TRBV19 and TRBJ2-7, with 9 nucleotides matching TRBD1. CDR3 size: 16 residues. Trimming removed 5 bases from V and 1 base from J; junction bases left unmatched: 9. The germline CDR1 and CDR2 sequences are LNHDA and SQIVND (reference sequence). The CDR3 DNA is TGTGCCAGTAGTCGAATAATAGGACAGGGGTCCTACGAGCAGTACTTC. Its protein product is CASSRIIGQGSYEQYF.

By sample fraction, this clone is medium-sized (0.01 to 0.1%). The chain uses TRBV7-3 and TRBJ1-1; no clear D gene. The V gene's germline CDR1 is SGHTA and CDR2 FQGTGA. Trimming left V 6 bases short and J 1 base short, with 18 bases between. The CDR3 is made up of 16 amino acids. CDR3 in DNA: TGTGCCAGCAGTCGGGGAGCGAGAACGCGGAACACTGAAGCTTTCTTT. Translation: CASSRGARTRNTEAFF.

This clone is deemed medium-sized (0.01 to 0.1%). J is TRBJ1-1 and V is TRBV28; no clear D gene. V shed 4 bases and J shed 5 bases, with 5 bases lying between them. The CDR3 is made up of 11 amino acids. The germline V gene has CDR1 MDHEN and CDR2 SYDVKM. In DNA, the CDR3 is TGTGCCAGCAGTTCCAGGACTGAAGCTTTCTTT. This translates into CASSSRTEAFF.

This clone ranks as medium-sized. The CDR3 DNA reads TGTGCCAGCAGTTACTCGCCGTTCCCCGGGGATGAGCAGTTCTTC. This sequence encodes CASSYSPFPGDEQFF. The chain carries TRBV6-2 or TRBV6-3 and TRBJ2-1; D possibly corresponds to TRBD2 (5 bases). Germline-derived CDR1 and CDR2 are MNHEY and SVGEGT. The CDR3 is 15 amino acids. V was clipped by 0 bases and J by 8 bases, with 14 bases between them.